This T cell receptor (beta chain) originates from a study of CD8+ T cells in alopecia areata. A FACSAria was used to sort CD4+ and CD8+ T cells. These cells came from PBMCs. The germline CDR1 and CDR2 sequences are SQVTM and ANQGSEA. CDR3 length equals 13 residues. Trimming pared 3 bases from V and 5 bases from J, leaving 11 bases between. As for this clone: Its target is unknown.

Sequencing relied on a cDNA template that was reverse transcribed from extracted RNA. The repertoire was sequenced with immunoSEQ multiplex PCR; TCRdb's copy has only in-frame clones and lacks some. The sample lists more than 90,000 clones; roughly two thirds were seen once. Study-level results: In lesional scalp, particularly from alopecia totalis/universalis, clonality was higher than in normal scalp. Compared with mice, patients displayed less clear TCR sharing, possibly for HLA-related reasons.

The V call is TRBV29-1, the J call TRBJ1-3; tentative D call: TRBD1 (5 bases). The clonotype originates from a human donor in good health. Sequencing was done on a sample of CD4+ T cells sorted from blood. CDR3 DNA: TGCAGCGTTGAGCGGGACGACAGAAACACCATATATTTT. This codes for CSVERDDRNTIYF.